The clone carrying this T cell receptor beta chain has more than one count but fewer than ten. The antigen is undetermined. Library preparation (for TCRbeta) was performed with unique molecular identifiers. TCRdb reanalysed the PCR reads using MiXCR and keeps one entry per CDR3 protein. Counted here are about 610,000 distinct CDR3 sequences, about a quarter occurring once; the ten biggest clones make up 30% to 40%. This specimen comes from a study of T-cell reconstitution after alpha-beta-depleted transplantation in children. The CDR3 covers 15 residues. V lost 6 bases, J lost 7 bases, and 18 bases lay in between. Study observations and caveats: Hyperexpanded clones declined; after one year, newly produced T cells mostly supplied diversity. The study reportedly traced alpha-beta T cells about two months after transplant to several hundred expanded graft clones. In some patients, recipient T cells and intrathymic progenitors surviving conditioning explained high day-60 diversity.

The TCR sequence derives from a boy in the first two years of life with Wiskott-Aldrich syndrome, due to receive a stem cell transplant. The material was PBMCs, obtained before TCRalphabeta/CD19-depleted stem cell transplant. The chain uses TRBV12-3 or TRBV12-4 and TRBJ2-2; D unclear. CDR3 residues: CASRPRVKWGGELFF. CDR3 bases: TGTGCCAGCAGACCTCGAGTCAAATGGGGCGGGGAGCTGTTTTTT.